One sample yielded the 27 T cell receptor beta chains listed below, sequenced in a study of blood T cell repertoires in COVID-19. The protocol was immunoSEQ multiplex PCR, while the TCRdb copy is restricted to in-frame clones and leaves out a portion. In the table there are over 150,000 clones, 88% of which are singletons. Specimen: peripheral blood. These receptor sequences come from a man aged 50-60 years with COVID-19, enrolled during active disease.

This clone was picked up one time. The chain links TRBV6-2 or TRBV6-3 to TRBJ2-7; D may be TRBD1 (6 bases). The CDR3 is 15 residues long. Germline CDR1 is MNHEY and CDR2 is SVGEGT. V gave up 2 bases and J gave up 0 bases, with 11 bases separating them. CDR3 region: CASSYGGQSSYEQYF. DNA for the CDR3: TGTGCCAGCAGTTACGGGGGACAAAGCTCCTACGAGCAGTACTTC.

This chain connects TRBV2 to TRBJ1-5, with D unresolved. Trimming stripped 3 bases from V and 4 bases from J, with 10 bases between. This CDR3 spans 14 amino acids. The germline V gene encodes CDR1 SNHLY and CDR2 FYNNEI. The CDR3 region has the DNA TGTGCCAGCAGTGATTCAACAGTGAATCAGCCCCAGCATTTT. This encodes CASSDSTVNQPQHF.

This clone was found a few times. The chain carries TRBV6-2 or TRBV6-3 and TRBJ2-5; tentative D call: TRBD1 (6 bases). The CDR3 spans 15 residues. V was trimmed by 0 bases and J by 3 bases, leaving 11 bases between them. Germline V gene lookup returns CDR1 MNHEY and CDR2 SVGEGT. Here the CDR3 reads CASSYSVRTEETQYF. Written as DNA, the CDR3 is TGTGCCAGCAGTTACTCGGTCCGGACAGAAGAGACCCAGTACTTC.

The CDR3 sequence: CAWSTRQDSYEQYF. The DNA for the CDR3 is TGTGCCTGGAGTACAAGGCAGGACTCCTACGAGCAGTACTTC. The V gene is TRBV30, the J gene TRBJ2-7; no reliable D call. V was pared by 2 bases and J by 0 bases, with 11 bases between. Germline V CDR1 and CDR2: GTSNPN, SVGIG (reference sequence). The CDR3 has 14 residues.

This clone has only one observation. This rearrangement joins TRBV9 to TRBJ2-7, with 8 positions matching TRBD2. This CDR3 has 12 residues. V trimming: 5 bases; J trimming: 3 bases; junction bases outside the gene matches: 1. The germline V gene encodes CDR1 SGDLS and CDR2 YYNGEE. The CDR3 protein is CASSTSGYEQYF. The CDR3 DNA follows: TGTGCCAGCAGTACTAGCGGCTACGAGCAGTACTTC.

The chain recombines TRBV10-3 with TRBJ1-6; no clear D gene. Germline V gene data show CDR1 as ENHRY and CDR2 as SYGVKD. This CDR3 comprises 13 residues. V lost 4 bases and J lost 6, with 7 bases in between. This chain's CDR3 is CAISVDFNSPLHF. The CDR3 coding sequence is TGTGCCATCAGTGTAGATTTTAATTCACCCCTCCACTTT.

The chain combines TRBV9 with TRBJ2-1; 13 bases are a match to TRBD2. The V and J ends lost 4 bases and 5 bases, in that order; junction bases with no gene match: 3. The CDR3 is 15 residues long. Germline loops: CDR1 SGDLS, CDR2 YYNGEE. CDR3 nucleotides: TGTGCCAGCAGCCTTACTAGCGGGGGGGACAATGAGCAGTTCTTC. This gives the protein CASSLTSGGDNEQFF. Full variable domain (outside the CDR3, taken from reference TRBV9 and TRBJ2-1): DSGVTQTPKHLITATGQRVTLRCSPRSGDLSVYWYQQSLDQGLQFLIQYYNGEERAKGNILERFSAQQFPDLHSELNLSSLELGDSALYFCASSLTSGGDNEQFFGPGTRLTVL.

This clone has more than one count but fewer than ten. V usage is TRBV12-3 or TRBV12-4 and J usage is TRBJ2-7; TRBD2 might be the D (5 bases). The CDR3 spans 12 residues. V gave up 1 base and J gave up 6 bases, with 7 bases separating them. CDR3 residues: CASSLGGFEQYF. The CDR3 coding sequence is TGTGCCAGCAGTTTAGGCGGGTTCGAGCAGTACTTC.

V usage is TRBV7-9 and J usage is TRBJ1-1; 7 nucleotides align to TRBD1. The CDR3 is 14 amino acids. J was trimmed by 6 bases and V by 1 base; bases with no gene match: 5. Germline CDR1 reads SEHNR; CDR2 reads FQNEAQ (reference sequence). CDR3 bases: TGTGCCAGCAGCTTAGGCCCGGGACAGCCTGAAGCTTTCTTT. Its translation is CASSLGPGQPEAFF.

The chain uses TRBV11-2 and TRBJ2-1, with D maybe TRBD2 (5 bases). The CDR3 is 17 amino acids. Trimming stripped 5 bases from V and 7 bases from J, with 24 bases between. Germline V CDR1 and CDR2: SGHAT, FQNNGV. The CDR3 region is CASSGSGLRDMGNEQFF. The CDR3 DNA follows: TGTGCCAGCAGCGGCTCCGGGCTGAGGGATATGGGTAATGAGCAGTTCTTC.

V usage is TRBV5-4 and J usage is TRBJ2-3; D is uncertain. There are 13 residues in the CDR3. The V gene lost 1 base and the J gene lost 3 bases, with 6 bases spanning the gap. CDR1 is SGHNT, CDR2 YYREEE, per germline (reference sequence). The CDR3 sequence: CASSLPLTDTQYF. As DNA, the CDR3 is TGTGCCAGCAGCTTGCCCTTGACAGATACGCAGTATTTT.

This sequence joins TRBV6-4 and TRBJ2-1, with a possible D match to TRBD2 (6 bases). This CDR3 comprises 16 residues. Germline V lookup: CDR1 MRHNA, CDR2 SNTAGT. The V and J ends lost 0 bases and 6 bases respectively, with 15 bases between them. The DNA of the CDR3 is TGTGCCAGCAGTGACTCAAGGAGGGAGGTCATCAATGAGCAGTTCTTC. Protein product: CASSDSRREVINEQFF.

This chain uses TRBV11-2 with TRBJ2-1; 8 bases agree with TRBD2. Germline-derived CDR1 and CDR2 are SGHAT and FQNNGV. The CDR3 contains 14 residues. The V gene end was trimmed by 6 bases and the J gene end by 5 bases; junction bases not matched to a gene: 6. Here the CDR3 DNA reads TGTGCCAGCAGTCTGGGACTAGATCACAATGAGCAGTTCTTC. This translates into CASSLGLDHNEQFF.

The chain employs TRBV29-1 and TRBJ2-3; TRBD1 might be the D (5 bases). This CDR3 is 12 amino acids long. V was cut by 3 bases and J by 4 bases, with 8 bases left in between. The germline CDR1 and CDR2 sequences are SQVTM and ANQGSEA. The CDR3 reads CSVETEADTQYF. CDR3 nucleotide sequence: TGCAGCGTTGAGACAGAAGCAGATACGCAGTATTTT.

The rearrangement joins TRBV11-2 to TRBJ2-1; a weak D match, TRBD2 (5 bases). Germline assignment: CDR1 SGHAT and CDR2 FQNNGV. The CDR3 length is 16 residues. V lost 2 bases, J lost 4 bases, and 15 bases lay in between. CDR3 coding DNA: TGTGCCAGCAGCTTAAAGGGAGCTCACCAATACAATGAGCAGTTCTTC. Translating gives CASSLKGAHQYNEQFF.

V gene TRBV10-3 combines with J gene TRBJ1-1; D is unresolved. Trimming took off 3 bases at V and 3 bases at J, with 11 bases between the two ends. This CDR3 contains 14 residues. Germline CDR1 ENHRY, CDR2 SYGVKD. The CDR3 DNA is TGTGCCATCAGTGAATCAATCCCCCACACTGAAGCTTTCTTT. It translates to CAISESIPHTEAFF.

The chain recombines TRBV28 with TRBJ2-1; TRBD2 matches at 13 bases. The germline V gene encodes CDR1 MDHEN and CDR2 SYDVKM. Germline trimming cut 10 bases from V and 4 bases from J; bases unmatched to any gene: 4. This CDR3 is 14 amino acids long. The CDR3 DNA is TGTGCCACCACGACTAGCGGGGGGTACAATGAGCAGTTCTTC. Its protein is CATTTSGGYNEQFF.

V usage is TRBV12-3 or TRBV12-4 and J usage is TRBJ1-1; the D gene is possibly TRBD1 (5 bases). This CDR3 contains 13 residues. V was pared by 5 bases and J by 0 bases, with 7 bases between. CDR3 region: CASSGHLNTEAFF. Here the CDR3 DNA reads TGTGCCAGCAGTGGACACCTGAACACTGAAGCTTTCTTT.

The CDR3 reads CASRLLLTGKNTEAFF. The CDR3 nucleotides read TGTGCCAGCAGGCTCCTCTTGACGGGGAAGAACACTGAAGCTTTCTTT. The chain combines TRBV27 with TRBJ1-1, with D uncertain. Trimming cost V 6 bases and J 1 base, with 18 bases left between them. CDR1 and CDR2 from the germline V gene are MNHEY and SMNVEV (reference sequence). The CDR3 length is 16 residues.

The chain uses TRBV7-3 and TRBJ2-2, with D hard to call. V was pared by 5 bases and J by 4 bases, with 14 bases between. CDR3 size: 15 residues. Germline lookup yields CDR1 SGHTA and CDR2 FQGTGA. The CDR3 DNA reads as TGTGCCAGCAGCCCCGTCGTATCCGGCACCGGGGAGCTGTTTTTT. It yields the protein CASSPVVSGTGELFF.

The chain has TRBV10-3 and TRBJ2-3, with 11 bases matching TRBD2. Germline CDR1 ENHRY, CDR2 SYGVKD. V shed 3 bases, J shed 1 base, and the junction held 0 bases outside the gene matches. This CDR3 is built from 15 residues. For the CDR3, the DNA is TGTGCCATCAGTGATAGCGGGGGGGGCACAGATACGCAGTATTTT. Translation: CAISDSGGGTDTQYF.

The genes are TRBV28 and TRBJ2-5; no clear D. The germline gives CDR1 MDHEN, CDR2 SYDVKM. Trimming removed 6 bases from V and 1 base from J, with 9 bases in between. The CDR3 is made up of 13 amino acids. CDR3 in amino acids: CASRVGLQETQYF. In nucleotides, the CDR3 is TGTGCCAGCAGGGTGGGCCTCCAAGAGACCCAGTACTTC.

This sequence joins TRBV6-2 or TRBV6-3 and TRBJ1-4; 7 positions agree with TRBD1. Losses at the gene ends were 2 bases for V and 6 bases for J; bases not matched to a gene: 9. Germline V CDR1 and CDR2: MNHEY, SVGEGT. The CDR3 has 16 residues. This CDR3 reads CASSYMAGTDDEKLFF. For the CDR3, the DNA is TGTGCCAGCAGTTACATGGCAGGGACAGACGATGAAAAACTGTTTTTT.

J is TRBJ1-2 and V is TRBV19; the match to TRBD1 covers 9 bases. The CDR3 loop spans 13 amino acids. V gave up 8 bases and J gave up 4 bases; unmatched junction bases: 5. Germline V gene sequence: CDR1 LNHDA, CDR2 SQIVND (reference sequence). As DNA, the CDR3 is TGTGCCAGTGGAGGGACAGGGATCTATGGCTACACCTTC. Its protein product is CASGGTGIYGYTF.

This sequence joins TRBV6-5 and TRBJ1-2; 9 bases line up with TRBD1. CDR3 size: 13 residues. The junction had 0 bases not matched to a gene; V was cut back by 2 bases and J by 5 bases. Germline lookup yields CDR1 MNHEY and CDR2 SVGAGI. CDR3 protein: CASSYDRGYGYTF. CDR3 bases: TGTGCCAGCAGTTACGACAGGGGGTATGGCTACACCTTC.

The chain has TRBV3-1 (or the pseudogene TRBV3-2) and TRBJ2-7; D is perhaps TRBD1 (6 bases). CDR3 length: 15 residues. Germline loops: CDR1 LGHDT, CDR2 YNNKEL (reference sequence). V lost 0 bases, J lost 2 bases, and 11 bases lay in between. In DNA, the CDR3 is TGTGCCAGCAGCCAAGAAACAGGGCCTCCCTACGAGCAGTACTTC. Translated, it gives CASSQETGPPYEQYF.

The chain has TRBV15 and TRBJ2-3; 15 nucleotides line up with TRBD2. The trim removed 1 base at V and 4 bases at J, leaving 0 bases unmatched. Per the germline V gene, CDR1 is LNHNV and CDR2 is YYDKDF (reference sequence). The CDR3 spans 16 residues. DNA for the CDR3: TGTGCCACCAGCAGAGGGACTAGCGGGGGGGCAGATACGCAGTATTTT. Protein: CATSRGTSGGADTQYF.